The rows below give T cell receptor beta chains drawn from one sample of a study of blood T cells in healthy people across ages. TCRdb recomputed calls from the 5' RACE reads with MiXCR, one row per CDR3 protein. The sample shows roughly 1.7 million distinct CDR3 sequences, 34% of them seen only once. Sequencing was done on a sample of blood. These receptors were taken from a woman between 25 and 40 years old in good health. The CDR3 runs from the conserved cysteine through the conserved F or W. Each record gives: CDR3 protein, J gene, V gene.

CDR3aa: CAIKLAVTSYEQYF
j_gene: TRBJ2-7
v_gene: TRBV10-3

CDR3aa: CASSPKTGKDTQYF
j_gene: TRBJ2-3
v_gene: TRBV13

CDR3aa: CASSLDGGGETEAFF
j_gene: TRBJ1-1
v_gene: TRBV7-9

CDR3aa: CSASPGTYQETQYF
j_gene: TRBJ2-5
v_gene: TRBV20-1

CDR3aa: CASSYSSGGAGEQFF
j_gene: TRBJ2-1
v_gene: TRBV6-5

CDR3aa: CAWSVGGVVSYGYTF
j_gene: TRBJ1-2
v_gene: TRBV30

CDR3aa: CASSDKRGWETQYF
j_gene: TRBJ2-5
v_gene: TRBV2

CDR3aa: CAISYNWGYTF
j_gene: TRBJ1-2
v_gene: TRBV10-3

CDR3aa: CSAKSLPTPRYIQYF
j_gene: TRBJ2-4
v_gene: TRBV20-1

CDR3aa: CASSLVAAGEQETQYF
j_gene: TRBJ2-5
v_gene: TRBV7-2

CDR3aa: CASSHSSESYNEQFF
j_gene: TRBJ2-1
v_gene: TRBV11-2

CDR3aa: CASSVQSFNTEAFF
j_gene: TRBJ1-1
v_gene: TRBV11-3

CDR3aa: CASRWERGGLGNEQFF
j_gene: TRBJ2-1
v_gene: TRBV28